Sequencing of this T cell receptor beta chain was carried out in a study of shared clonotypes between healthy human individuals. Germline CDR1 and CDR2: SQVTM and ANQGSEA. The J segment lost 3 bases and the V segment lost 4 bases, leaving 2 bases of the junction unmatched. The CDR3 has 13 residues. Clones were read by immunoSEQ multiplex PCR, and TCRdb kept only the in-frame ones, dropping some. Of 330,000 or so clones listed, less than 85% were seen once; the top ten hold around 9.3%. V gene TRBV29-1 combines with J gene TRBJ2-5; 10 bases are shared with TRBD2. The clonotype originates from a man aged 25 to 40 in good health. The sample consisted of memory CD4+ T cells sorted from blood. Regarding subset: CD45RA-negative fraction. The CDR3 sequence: CSVGGLAEETQYF. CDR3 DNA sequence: TGCAGCGTTGGCGGACTAGCGGAAGAGACCCAGTACTTC.